Each of the 21 T cell receptor beta chains below was sequenced from the same sample in a study of fetal regulatory T cell absence and autoimmunity. Data came from immunoSEQ multiplex PCR; TCRdb stores just in-frame clones and leaves some out. The table shows 95,000 or so clones, with more than 70% occurring only once. Sequencing was performed on pancreas tissue. The receptors come from a male donor with IPEX syndrome.

V is TRBV29-1 and J is TRBJ2-3; 9 bases agree with TRBD1. J was trimmed by 1 base and V by 7 bases; bases with no gene match: 6. The CDR3 runs to 14 residues. From germline, CDR1 is SQVTM and CDR2 ANQGSEA. The CDR3 nucleotides read TGCAGCGCCTACAGGGGGCGAGGCACAGATACGCAGTATTTT. Its protein product is CSAYRGRGTDTQYF.

The rearrangement uses TRBV5-1 and TRBJ2-2; D ambiguous. The germline V gene has CDR1 SGHRS and CDR2 YFSETQ. V shed 7 bases and J shed 6 bases, with 13 bases lying between them. This CDR3 region has 13 residues. The CDR3 loop is CASGIGFAGELFF. In DNA form, the CDR3 reads TGCGCCAGCGGAATAGGGTTTGCCGGGGAGCTGTTTTTT.

The gene calls are TRBV4-3 and TRBJ2-2, with TRBD2 matching over 16 bases. After removal of 4 bases from V and 11 bases from J, the junction contained 7 bases not matched to a gene. CDR1 LGHNA and CDR2 YSLEER come from the germline V gene. The CDR3 extends over 16 amino acids. The CDR3 DNA reads as TGCGCCAGCAGCCCGGGACTAGCGGGGGGGCTAGGAGAGCTGTTTTTT. Translation: CASSPGLAGGLGELFF.

This chain uses TRBV7-9 with TRBJ2-3; the D is unclear. This CDR3 spans 14 amino acids. V lost 2 bases, J lost 0 bases, and 6 bases lay in between. Germline V gives CDR1 SEHNR, CDR2 FQNEAQ (reference sequence). The CDR3 sequence: CASSLLPSTDTQYF. CDR3 DNA sequence: TGTGCCAGCAGCTTACTTCCTAGCACAGATACGCAGTATTTT.

The chain carries TRBV19 and TRBJ2-7, with D hard to call. The CDR3 runs 14 residues. Trimming took 1 base from V and 0 from J, leaving 7 bases between them. Germline CDR1 LNHDA, CDR2 SQIVND (reference sequence). The CDR3 protein is CASSIVGTSYEQYF. The CDR3 coding sequence is TGTGCCAGTAGTATAGTGGGCACCTCCTACGAGCAGTACTTC.

The V gene is TRBV5-1, the J gene TRBJ1-2, with 7 bases matching TRBD1. The J segment lost 3 bases and the V segment lost 1 base, leaving 6 bases of the junction unmatched. Per germline, CDR1 SGHRS and CDR2 YFSETQ. The CDR3 runs 15 residues. The CDR3: CASSLRGRGDYGYTF. The CDR3 DNA follows: TGCGCCAGCAGCTTGCGCGGCAGGGGGGACTATGGCTACACCTTC.

Here the CDR3 DNA reads TGTGCCAGCAGGCGGACTAGCGGGAGTTTCACCGGGGAGCTGTTTTTT. It specifies CASRRTSGSFTGELFF. The rearrangement links TRBV5-6 to TRBJ2-2, with 13 bases aligning to TRBD2. V shed 5 bases, J shed 4 bases, and the junction held 5 bases outside the gene matches. Germline CDR1 and CDR2: SGHDT and YYEEEE. The CDR3 covers 16 residues.

The chain links TRBV10-3 to TRBJ2-7; tentative D call: TRBD1 (6 bases). CDR1 and CDR2 from the germline V gene are ENHRY and SYGVKD. This CDR3 contains 14 residues. V gave up 6 bases and J gave up 3 bases, with 15 bases separating them. The CDR3 loop reads CAIRTGHGDYEQYF. The CDR3 DNA follows: TGTGCCATCAGGACGGGACATGGGGACTACGAGCAGTACTTC.

The genes are TRBV7-2 and TRBJ2-6; a possible D gene is TRBD1 (6 bases). Trimming cost V 5 bases and J 2 bases, with 16 bases left between them. The V gene's germline CDR1 is SGHTA and CDR2 FQGNSA. This CDR3 has 17 residues. Written as DNA, the CDR3 is TGTGCCAGCAGCGAATACAGGGTTCCTACTGGGGCCAACGTCCTGACTTTC. The encoded protein is CASSEYRVPTGANVLTF.

The rearrangement uses TRBV10-2 and TRBJ2-5; 8 bases line up with TRBD1. The CDR3 extends over 13 amino acids. The J segment lost 5 bases and the V segment lost 4 bases, leaving 3 bases of the junction unmatched. CDR1 and CDR2 (germline): WSHSY, SAAADI. The DNA for the CDR3 is TGCGCCAGCAGTGCCAGGGGGCAGGAGACCCAGTACTTC. Protein product: CASSARGQETQYF.

Remarks on this clone: The junction departs from the called germline gene at one end, perhaps through a read error. The sample holds other DNA sequences that translate to the same CDR3. The rearrangement links TRBV2 to TRBJ2-7; 7 bases line up with TRBD1. This CDR3 is built from 13 residues. Germline V gives CDR1 SNHLY, CDR2 FYNNEI. In nucleotides, the CDR3 is TGTGCCAGCGAGGACAGGTTCCCCTACGAGCAGTACTTT. Its protein product is CASEDRFPYEQYF.

J is TRBJ2-5 and V is TRBV7-2, with 8 bases that match TRBD2. The CDR3 has 14 amino acids. The V and J ends lost 3 bases and 5 bases, in that order; junction bases with no gene match: 5. In germline, CDR1 is SGHTA, CDR2 FQGNSA. The CDR3 spells CASSLGLGPETQYF. The CDR3 DNA reads TGTGCCAGCAGCTTGGGACTAGGCCCGGAGACCCAGTACTTC.

The CDR3 DNA reads TGCGCCAGCAGCCCTATAATAATGACAGGGCATGGCTACACCTTC. It encodes CASSPIIMTGHGYTF. The chain carries TRBV5-1 and TRBJ1-2, with 7 bases identical to TRBD1. This CDR3 has 15 amino acids. Germline V gene data show CDR1 as SGHRS and CDR2 as YFSETQ. The trim removed 4 bases at V and 6 bases at J, leaving 12 bases unmatched.

The rearrangement links TRBV15 to TRBJ1-1; tentatively, D is TRBD1 (6 bases). Trimming pared 3 bases from V and 1 base from J, leaving 9 bases between. There are 14 residues in the CDR3. Germline V gene sequence: CDR1 LNHNV, CDR2 YYDKDF (reference sequence). The CDR3 reads CATSREGGNTEAFF. The CDR3 region has the DNA TGTGCCACCAGCAGGGAGGGGGGGAACACTGAAGCTTTCTTT.

The chain couples TRBV11-1 to TRBJ2-3; D is tentatively TRBD1 or TRBD2 (6 bases each). The germline gives CDR1 SGHAT, CDR2 FQDESV (reference sequence). V lost 2 bases, J lost 2 bases, and 14 bases lay in between. The CDR3 has 16 amino acids. The DNA of the CDR3 is TGTGCCAGCAGCTTATGGGGGGCAGGGAACACAGATACGCAGTATTTT. It is translated as CASSLWGAGNTDTQYF. Complete variable domain (other parts from reference TRBV11-1 and TRBJ2-3): EAEVAQSPRYKITEKSQAVAFWCDPISGHATLYWYRQILGQGPELLVQFQDESVVDDSQLPKDRFSAERLKGVDSTLKIQPAELGDSAMYLCASSLWGAGNTDTQYFGPGTRLTVL.

The chain recombines TRBV30 with TRBJ1-4, with TRBD1 as a possible D gene (6 bases). The CDR3 has 14 amino acids. Per the germline V gene, CDR1 is GTSNPN and CDR2 is SVGIG (reference sequence). V lost 1 base and J 7 bases, leaving 13 bases between the germline ends. The CDR3 sequence is CAWSEGQGFEKLFF. As DNA, the CDR3 is TGTGCCTGGAGTGAGGGGCAGGGGTTTGAAAAACTGTTTTTT.

This clone was seen just once. This sequence joins TRBV30 and TRBJ1-2; D is undetermined. Germline CDR1 reads GTSNPN; CDR2 reads SVGIG (reference sequence). The CDR3 has 13 amino acids. The V end lost 3 bases, the J end lost 1 base, and 9 bases lay between the germline ends. CDR3 bases: TGTGCCTGGAGGCATTGGGTTAACTATGGCTACACCTTC. Amino acid sequence: CAWRHWVNYGYTF.

Only one count was recorded for this clone. V gene TRBV27 combines with J gene TRBJ2-7; 7 bases agree with TRBD1. The CDR3 has 15 amino acids. Trimming took 5 bases from V and 2 from J; bases not matched to a gene: 9. Germline V gives CDR1 MNHEY, CDR2 SMNVEV (reference sequence). Here the CDR3 reads CASSLRQGSAYEQYF. The CDR3 DNA reads TGTGCCAGCAGTCTCCGACAGGGTTCTGCCTACGAGCAGTACTTC.

V usage is TRBV29-1 and J usage is TRBJ2-5, with 7 bases matching TRBD1. J gave up 2 bases and V 3 bases, and 0 bases lay outside the gene matches. Germline V gene sequence: CDR1 SQVTM, CDR2 ANQGSEA. The length of the CDR3 is 12 residues. Here the CDR3 reads CSVDRGQETQYF. CDR3 DNA: TGCAGCGTTGACAGGGGGCAAGAGACCCAGTACTTC.

The V gene is TRBV5-1, the J gene TRBJ1-3, with 8 bases identical to TRBD1. V shed 1 base, J shed 0 bases, and the junction held 3 bases outside the gene matches. CDR3 length: 16 residues. Looked up from germline, CDR1 is SGHRS and CDR2 is YFSETQ. The CDR3 is CASSLRGQGSGNTIYF. CDR3 DNA sequence: TGCGCCAGCAGCTTGCGTGGACAGGGCTCTGGAAACACCATATATTTT.

This rearrangement joins TRBV5-1 to TRBJ1-1; the match to TRBD1 covers 12 bases. J gave up 1 base and V 4 bases, and 5 bases lay outside the gene matches. Germline V gene lookup returns CDR1 SGHRS and CDR2 YFSETQ. This CDR3 region has 16 residues. CDR3 DNA sequence: TGCGCCAGCAGCCCTGGGACAGGGGGCGCGAACACTGAAGCTTTCTTT. Its translation is CASSPGTGGANTEAFF.